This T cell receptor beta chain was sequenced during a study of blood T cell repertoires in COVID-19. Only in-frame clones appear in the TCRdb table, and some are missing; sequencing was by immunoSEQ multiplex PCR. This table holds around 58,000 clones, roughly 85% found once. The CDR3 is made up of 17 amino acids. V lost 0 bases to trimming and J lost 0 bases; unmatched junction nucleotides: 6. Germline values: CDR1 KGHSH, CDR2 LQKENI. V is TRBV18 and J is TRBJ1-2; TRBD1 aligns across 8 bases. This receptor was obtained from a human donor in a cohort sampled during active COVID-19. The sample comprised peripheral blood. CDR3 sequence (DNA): TGTGCCAGCTCACCACCCGCAGGGGGCTTGACTAACTATGGCTACACCTTC. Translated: CASSPPAGGLTNYGYTF.